This TCR beta chain was documented in a study of shared clonotypes between healthy human individuals. TCRdb's copy holds only in-frame clones and misses some; the assay was immunoSEQ multiplex PCR. The repertoire holds some 1.5 million clones, with under 99% as singletons. V shed 8 bases and J 4 bases; nucleotides not matched to a gene: 7. The CDR3 sequence is 13 residues long. Looked up from germline, CDR1 is LNHDA and CDR2 is SQIVND (reference sequence). The sample was naive CD4+ T cells sorted from blood. Subset indicated: CD45RA+ positively selected. The chain joins TRBV19 to TRBJ1-1; 7 bases agree with TRBD1. This receptor was taken from a man aged 30 to 45 in good health. The CDR3 DNA sequence: TGTGCCAGTGCAAGGGGGCTGGGCACTGAAGCTTTCTTT. This translates into CASARGLGTEAFF.